A selection of T cell receptor beta chains follows, all from one sample in a study of T cells after yellow fever vaccination. TCRdb processed the 5' RACE reads anew with MiXCR; each CDR3 protein has one entry. The sample has roughly 340,000 distinct CDR3 sequences; 3% to 4.5% are singletons. The sequencing here drew on PBMCs, taken 5 days after the yellow fever booster vaccination. All receptors derive from a man aged 18-30 years who received the YFV17D yellow fever vaccine. The CDR3 runs from the conserved cysteine through the conserved F or W. D genes are given only for firm matches. Expanded clones get a size class; other rows say once, few or many, or leave the size out.

V	size	D	J	CDR3	DNA
TRBV4-2	many	TRBD2	TRBJ2-1	CASSQALLAGGHNEQFF	TGTGCCAGCAGCCAAGCCTTACTAGCGGGGGGACACAATGAGCAGTTCTTC
TRBV18	NA	NA	TRBJ1-1	CASSPLPGAVGVNTEAFF	TGTGCCAGCTCTCCTCTCCCGGGTGCTGTTGGAGTGAACACTGAAGCTTTCTTT
TRBV6-2/TRBV6-3	few	NA	TRBJ1-2	CASNDLGREFYGYTF	TGTGCCAGCAACGACCTAGGACGGGAATTCTATGGCTACACCTTC
TRBV29-1	many	TRBD1	TRBJ1-2	CSVLPTTGDQGYTF	TGCAGCGTACTACCGACGACAGGGGATCAAGGCTACACCTTC
TRBV20-1	NA	NA	TRBJ2-4	CSARDVRGPTGQYF	TGCAGTGCTAGAGATGTAAGGGGTCCCACGGGTCAGTACTTC
TRBV28	few	NA	TRBJ1-2	CASSSPGGYTF	TGTGCCAGCAGTTCCCCGGGAGGCTACACCTTC
TRBV7-2	NA	NA	TRBJ1-2	CASSSFQGGYGYTF	TGTGCCAGCAGCTCATTCCAGGGCGGCTATGGCTACACCTTC
TRBV24-1	many	NA	TRBJ2-5	CATSDPREAETQYF	TGTGCCACCAGTGATCCTAGGGAAGCGGAGACCCAGTACTTC
TRBV18	few	NA	TRBJ1-1	CASSGEMNTEAFF	TGTGCCAGCTCCGGGGAAATGAACACTGAAGCTTTCTTT
TRBV5-1	few	NA	TRBJ2-5	CASSLLGGATETQYF	TGCGCCAGCAGCTTGTTAGGGGGGGCCACGGAGACCCAGTACTTC
TRBV5-4	NA	TRBD1	TRBJ2-2	CASSPSGQGATGELFF	TGTGCCAGCAGCCCCAGTGGACAGGGGGCAACCGGGGAGCTGTTTTTT
TRBV12-3/TRBV12-4	many	NA	TRBJ1-1	CASTLQGGTEAFF	TGTGCCAGCACCCTACAGGGAGGCACTGAAGCTTTCTTT
TRBV4-3	NA	TRBD1	TRBJ1-4	CASSPRTGERKLFF	TGCGCCAGCAGCCCCCGGACAGGGGAGAGAAAACTGTTTTTT
TRBV4-1	NA	NA	TRBJ2-7	CASSNRVLRELDEQYF	TGCGCCAGCAGCAACCGCGTCCTCAGGGAGTTGGACGAGCAGTACTTC
TRBV12-3/TRBV12-4	few	NA	TRBJ1-2	CASSLADRGFYGYTF	TGTGCCAGCAGTTTAGCGGACAGAGGATTCTATGGCTACACCTTC
TRBV6-5	many	NA	TRBJ1-2	CASGQNYGYTF	TGTGCCAGCGGACAGAACTATGGCTACACCTTC
TRBV29-1	few	NA	TRBJ1-2	CSVDRGGLNYGYTF	TGCAGCGTCGATAGGGGCGGACTTAACTATGGCTACACCTTC
TRBV7-9	many	NA	TRBJ2-7	CASTKLADFYEQYF	TGTGCCAGCACCAAGCTGGCGGATTTCTACGAGCAGTACTTC
TRBV5-6	NA	TRBD1	TRBJ2-2	CASSQQGASYSGELFF	TGTGCCAGCAGCCAACAGGGGGCGAGTTATTCCGGGGAGCTGTTTTTT
TRBV4-2	many	TRBD1	TRBJ1-2	CASSLPGQPNYGYTF	TGTGCCAGCAGCCTACCGGGACAGCCTAACTATGGCTACACCTTC
TRBV10-3	few	TRBD1	TRBJ1-2	CAISPGGTDGYTF	TGTGCCATCTCTCCAGGGGGCACGGATGGCTACACCTTC
TRBV5-4	NA	NA	TRBJ2-1	CASSPHGQGHEQFF	TGTGCCAGCAGCCCCCACGGGCAGGGCCATGAGCAGTTCTTC
TRBV20-1	few	TRBD2	TRBJ2-1	CSARDILAGFDEQFF	TGCAGTGCTAGAGACATACTAGCGGGTTTCGATGAGCAGTTCTTC
TRBV20-1	few	NA	TRBJ1-3	CSAHRTGNSGNTIYF	TGCAGTGCTCACAGGACGGGTAACTCTGGAAACACCATATATTTT
TRBV4-3	few	TRBD2	TRBJ2-3	CASSQDSLAGPYPNTQYF	TGCGCCAGCAGCCAAGATTCCCTAGCGGGGCCCTACCCGAATACGCAGTATTTT
TRBV7-2	NA	NA	TRBJ2-5	CASSQRGAFETQYF	TGTGCCAGCTCCCAACGGGGGGCTTTCGAGACCCAGTACTTC
TRBV6-5	few	TRBD1	TRBJ1-2	CASRPDRDFYGYTF	TGTGCCAGCAGACCCGACAGGGACTTTTATGGCTACACCTTC
TRBV5-1	many	NA	TRBJ1-5	CASSLSAGAVNQPQHF	TGCGCCAGCAGCTTGTCGGCAGGGGCCGTCAATCAGCCCCAGCATTTT
TRBV9	NA	TRBD1	TRBJ1-2	CASSGRQGWGGYTF	TGTGCCAGCAGCGGTAGACAGGGATGGGGTGGCTACACCTTC
TRBV5-1	many	NA	TRBJ2-3	CASSLETDTQYF	TGCGCCAGCAGCTTGGAAACAGATACGCAGTATTTT
TRBV6-6	NA	NA	TRBJ2-5	CASSYKRTQETQYF	TGTGCCAGCAGTTACAAACGGACCCAAGAGACCCAGTACTTC
TRBV12-3/TRBV12-4	NA	NA	TRBJ1-1	CASRETGAGVTEAFF	TGTGCCAGCAGGGAGACCGGGGCGGGAGTCACTGAAGCTTTCTTT
TRBV20-1	many	NA	TRBJ2-1	CSARREDEQFF	TGCAGTGCTAGAAGGGAGGATGAGCAGTTCTTC
TRBV4-1	few	TRBD1	TRBJ2-4	CASSQAPPGTGEHIQYF	TGCGCCAGCAGCCAAGCCCCGCCAGGGACAGGGGAACACATTCAGTACTTC
TRBV20-1	few	NA	TRBJ1-6	CSASVESLAGSLHF	TGCAGTGCTAGTGTTGAATCCCTCGCTGGGTCCCTCCACTTT
TRBV20-1	few	TRBD1	TRBJ1-2	CSARELPAGTGPYGYTF	TGCAGTGCTAGAGAGCTACCCGCCGGGACAGGGCCTTATGGCTACACCTTC
TRBV21-1	many	NA	TRBJ2-3	CASSKTSGGAGVRPSTDTQYF	TGTGCCAGCAGCAAGACTAGCGGGGGGGCCGGGGTGAGACCAAGCACAGATACGCAGTATTTT
TRBV7-2	many	TRBD2	TRBJ2-1	CASSFGTSRSANEQFF	TGTGCCAGCAGCTTCGGGACTAGCAGGTCGGCCAATGAGCAGTTCTTC
TRBV18	many	TRBD2	TRBJ2-1	CASSPLAGAYNEQFF	TGTGCCAGCTCCCCACTAGCGGGGGCGTACAATGAGCAGTTCTTC
TRBV10-2	NA	NA	TRBJ2-2	CASKGRGNTGELFF	TGCGCCAGCAAAGGCAGGGGGAACACCGGGGAGCTGTTTTTT
TRBV7-8	few	TRBD2	TRBJ2-7	CASSWGGSGGYEQYF	TGTGCCAGCAGCTGGGGCGGTAGCGGGGGCTACGAGCAGTACTTC
TRBV4-3	NA	TRBD2	TRBJ2-3	CASSHGGGAEDTQYF	TGCGCCAGCAGCCACGGCGGGGGGGCTGAAGATACGCAGTATTTT
TRBV6-6	few	TRBD2	TRBJ2-3	CASRSLAGDLDTQYF	TGTGCCAGCAGGTCACTAGCGGGTGATTTGGATACGCAGTATTTT
TRBV7-9	few	NA	TRBJ1-5	CASSLALSNQPQHF	TGTGCCAGCAGCTTAGCGCTCAGTAATCAGCCCCAGCATTTT
TRBV3-1	few	NA	TRBJ1-2	CASSVGRGLGYTF	TGTGCCAGCAGCGTAGGCCGGGGCCTTGGCTACACCTTC
TRBV11-2	NA	NA	TRBJ2-5	CASSLVGGAGETQYF	TGTGCCAGCAGCTTAGTGGGGGGGGCCGGAGAGACCCAGTACTTC
TRBV5-1	many	TRBD2	TRBJ2-3	CASSSAGGPTDTQYF	TGCGCCAGCAGCTCAGCGGGGGGGCCCACAGATACGCAGTATTTT
TRBV7-9	many	NA	TRBJ1-1	CASSFPGTPEAFF	TGTGCCAGCAGCTTCCCCGGCACCCCTGAAGCTTTCTTT
TRBV10-3	NA	NA	TRBJ1-2	CATERAARAYGYTF	TGTGCCACGGAAAGAGCCGCCCGGGCCTATGGCTACACCTTC